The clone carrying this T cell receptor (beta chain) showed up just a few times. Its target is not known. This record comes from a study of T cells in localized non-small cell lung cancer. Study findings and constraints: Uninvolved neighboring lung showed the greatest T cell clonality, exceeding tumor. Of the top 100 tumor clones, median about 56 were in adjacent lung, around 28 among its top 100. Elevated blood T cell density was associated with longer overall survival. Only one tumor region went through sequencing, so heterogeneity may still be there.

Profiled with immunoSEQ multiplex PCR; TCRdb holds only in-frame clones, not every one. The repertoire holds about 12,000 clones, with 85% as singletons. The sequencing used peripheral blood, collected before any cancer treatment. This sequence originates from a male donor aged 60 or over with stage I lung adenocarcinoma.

This chain's CDR3 is CASSRQGTDTQYF. CDR3 coding DNA: TGTGCCAGCAGTCGACAGGGCACAGATACGCAGTATTTT. This sequence joins TRBV6-5 and TRBJ2-3, with D possibly being TRBD1 (6 bases). The CDR3 is made up of 13 amino acids. The germline V and J ends were trimmed by 5 bases and 1 base, with 7 bases remaining between them. Per the germline V gene, CDR1 is MNHEY and CDR2 is SVGAGI.